Reported below is one T cell receptor (beta chain). The CDR3 is 14 amino acids. Looked up from germline, CDR1 is SGHRS and CDR2 is YFSETQ. V lost 5 bases to trimming and J lost 0 bases, with 11 bases between them. The data are from a study of T cell changes during pregnancy in multiple sclerosis. Measured with immunoSEQ multiplex PCR; TCRdb has only the in-frame clones, and not every one. The sample lists about 67,000 clones; approximately 90% were seen once. This chain uses TRBV5-1 with TRBJ2-5, with no clear D. The origin of this receptor is a female donor with multiple sclerosis, enrolled in a pregnancy study. Sequencing was performed on peripheral blood, taken in the third trimester of pregnancy. The CDR3 spells CASSSDADQETQYF. The CDR3 nucleotides read TGCGCCAGCAGTTCCGACGCGGACCAAGAGACCCAGTACTTC.